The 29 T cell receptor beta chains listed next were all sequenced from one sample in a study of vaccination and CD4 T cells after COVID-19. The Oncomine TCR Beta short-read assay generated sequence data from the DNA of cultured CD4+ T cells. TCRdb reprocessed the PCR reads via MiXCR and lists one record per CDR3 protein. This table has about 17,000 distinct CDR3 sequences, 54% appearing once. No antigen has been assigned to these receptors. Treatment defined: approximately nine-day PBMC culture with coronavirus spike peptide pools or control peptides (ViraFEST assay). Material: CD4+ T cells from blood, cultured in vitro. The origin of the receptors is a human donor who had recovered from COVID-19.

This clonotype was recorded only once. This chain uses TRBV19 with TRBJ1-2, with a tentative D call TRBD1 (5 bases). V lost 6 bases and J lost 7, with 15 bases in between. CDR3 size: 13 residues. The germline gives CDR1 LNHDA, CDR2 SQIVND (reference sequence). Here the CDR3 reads CASRQTLGGGYTF. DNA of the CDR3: TGTGCCAGTAGGCAAACCCTCGGGGGTGGCTACACCTTC.

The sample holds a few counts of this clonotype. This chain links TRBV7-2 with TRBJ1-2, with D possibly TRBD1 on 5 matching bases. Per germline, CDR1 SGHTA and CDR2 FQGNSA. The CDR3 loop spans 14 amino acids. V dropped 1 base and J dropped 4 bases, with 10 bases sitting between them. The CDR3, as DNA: TGTGCCAGCAGCTTAGGTCAGACAGCCTATGGCTACACCTTC. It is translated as CASSLGQTAYGYTF.

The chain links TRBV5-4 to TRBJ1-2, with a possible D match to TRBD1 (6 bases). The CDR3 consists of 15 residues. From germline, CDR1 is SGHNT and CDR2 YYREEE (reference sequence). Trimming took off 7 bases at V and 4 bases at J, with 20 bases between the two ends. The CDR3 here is CASRSGGQGLYGYTF. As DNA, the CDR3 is TGTGCCAGCCGAAGCGGGGGCCAGGGCCTCTATGGCTACACCTTC.

This CDR3 reads CASSVEGGGNIQYF. For the CDR3, the DNA is TGTGCCAGCAGCGTAGAGGGAGGGGGAAACATTCAGTACTTC. The V and J genes are TRBV9 and TRBJ2-4; maybe TRBD2 (7 bases). CDR1 and CDR2 from the germline V gene are SGDLS and YYNGEE. The V gene lost 0 bases and the J gene lost 6 bases, with 10 bases spanning the gap. CDR3 length: 14 residues.

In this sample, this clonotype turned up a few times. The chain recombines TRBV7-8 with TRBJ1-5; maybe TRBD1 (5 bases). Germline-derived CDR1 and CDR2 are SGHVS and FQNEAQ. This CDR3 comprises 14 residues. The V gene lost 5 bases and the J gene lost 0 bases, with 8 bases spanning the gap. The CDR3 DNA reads TGTGCCAGCAGCCCAGGGACTAGCAATCAGCCCCAGCATTTT. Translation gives CASSPGTSNQPQHF.

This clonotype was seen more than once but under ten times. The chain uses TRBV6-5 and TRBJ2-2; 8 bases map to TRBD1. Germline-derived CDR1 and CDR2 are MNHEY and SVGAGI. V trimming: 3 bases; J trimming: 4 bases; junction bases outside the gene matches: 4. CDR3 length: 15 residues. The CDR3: CASSYRTGRTGELFF. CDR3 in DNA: TGTGCCAGCAGTTATAGGACAGGGCGCACCGGGGAGCTGTTTTTT.

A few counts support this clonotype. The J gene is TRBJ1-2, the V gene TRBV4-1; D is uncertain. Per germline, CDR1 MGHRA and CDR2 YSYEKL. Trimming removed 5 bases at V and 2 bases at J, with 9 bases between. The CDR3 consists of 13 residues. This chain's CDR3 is CASSGSGNYGYTF. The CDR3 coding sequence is TGCGCCAGCAGCGGGTCTGGGAACTATGGCTACACCTTC.

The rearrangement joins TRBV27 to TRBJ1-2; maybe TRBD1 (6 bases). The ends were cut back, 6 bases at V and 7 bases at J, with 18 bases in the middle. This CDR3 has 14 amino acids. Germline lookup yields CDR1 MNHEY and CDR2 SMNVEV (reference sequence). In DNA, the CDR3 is TGTGCCAGCAGATCCCCCCAGGGGTTGGGTGGCTACACCTTC. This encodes CASRSPQGLGGYTF.

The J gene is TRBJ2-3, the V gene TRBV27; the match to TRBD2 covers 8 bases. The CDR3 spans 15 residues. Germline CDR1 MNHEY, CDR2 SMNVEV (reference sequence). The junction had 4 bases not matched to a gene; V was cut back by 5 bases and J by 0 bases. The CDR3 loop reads CASSRGGGSTDTQYF. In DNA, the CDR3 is TGTGCCAGCAGTCGGGGGGGCGGAAGCACAGATACGCAGTATTTT.

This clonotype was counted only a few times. CDR3 amino acids: CSARTGSNEQFF. Here the CDR3 DNA reads TGCAGTGCGAGGACAGGGTCCAATGAGCAGTTCTTC. This chain connects TRBV20-1 to TRBJ2-1, with 8 bases that match TRBD1. The CDR3 length is 12 residues. The V and J ends lost 6 bases and 6 bases, in that order; junction bases with no gene match: 4. Germline V gene data show CDR1 as DFQATT and CDR2 as SNEGSKA (reference sequence).

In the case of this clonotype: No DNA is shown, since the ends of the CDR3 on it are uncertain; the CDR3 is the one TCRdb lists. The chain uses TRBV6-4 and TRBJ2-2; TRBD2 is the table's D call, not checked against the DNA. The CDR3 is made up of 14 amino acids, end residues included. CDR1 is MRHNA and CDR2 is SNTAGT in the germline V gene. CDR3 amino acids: CASSTSTSSGELFF.

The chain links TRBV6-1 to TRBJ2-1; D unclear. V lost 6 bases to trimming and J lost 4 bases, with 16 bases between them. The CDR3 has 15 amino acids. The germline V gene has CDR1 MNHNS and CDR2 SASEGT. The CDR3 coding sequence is TGTGCCAGCAGCTCCGGATACGGTTCGTACAATGAGCAGTTCTTC. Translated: CASSSGYGSYNEQFF.

CDR3 in DNA: TGTGCCAGCAGCGACGCGGGTACAGATACGCAGTATTTT. Translating gives CASSDAGTDTQYF. The chain couples TRBV7-2 to TRBJ2-3, with D perhaps TRBD2 (5 bases). CDR3 size: 13 residues. Trimming stripped 5 bases from V and 3 bases from J, with 9 bases between. Germline CDR1 SGHTA, CDR2 FQGNSA.

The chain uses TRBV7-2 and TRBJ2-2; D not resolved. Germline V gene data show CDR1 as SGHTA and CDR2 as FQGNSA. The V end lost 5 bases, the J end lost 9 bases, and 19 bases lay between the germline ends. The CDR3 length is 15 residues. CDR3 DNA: TGTGCCAGCAGCCCCGATCTCCTGGAGATACGGGAGCTGTTTTTT. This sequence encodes CASSPDLLEIRELFF.

For the CDR3, the DNA is TGTGCCAGCAGCCCCCCGGCAGGTCTACTACAAGAGACCCAGTACTTC. Its protein is CASSPPAGLLQETQYF. V gene TRBV7-9 combines with J gene TRBJ2-5; D not resolved. Trimming removed 5 bases at V and 2 bases at J, with 18 bases between. Germline assignment: CDR1 SEHNR and CDR2 FQNEAQ (reference sequence). The CDR3 has 16 amino acids.

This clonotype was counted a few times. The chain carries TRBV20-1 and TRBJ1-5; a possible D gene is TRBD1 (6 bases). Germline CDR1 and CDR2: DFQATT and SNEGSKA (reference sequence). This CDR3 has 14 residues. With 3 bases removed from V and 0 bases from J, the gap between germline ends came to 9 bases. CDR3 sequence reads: CSARRQVSNQPQHF. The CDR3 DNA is TGCAGTGCTAGGCGACAGGTTAGCAATCAGCCCCAGCATTTT.

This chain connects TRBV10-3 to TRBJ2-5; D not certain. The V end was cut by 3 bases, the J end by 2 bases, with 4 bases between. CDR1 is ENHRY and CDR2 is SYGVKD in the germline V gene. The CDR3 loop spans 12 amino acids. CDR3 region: CAISDHQETQYF. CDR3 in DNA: TGTGCCATCAGTGATCATCAAGAGACCCAGTACTTC.

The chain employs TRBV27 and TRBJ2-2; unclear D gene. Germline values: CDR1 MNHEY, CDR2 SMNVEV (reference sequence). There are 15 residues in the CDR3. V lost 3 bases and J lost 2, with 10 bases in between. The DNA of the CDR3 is TGTGCCAGCAGTTTCGTAGGATTCAACACCGGGGAGCTGTTTTTT. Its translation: CASSFVGFNTGELFF.

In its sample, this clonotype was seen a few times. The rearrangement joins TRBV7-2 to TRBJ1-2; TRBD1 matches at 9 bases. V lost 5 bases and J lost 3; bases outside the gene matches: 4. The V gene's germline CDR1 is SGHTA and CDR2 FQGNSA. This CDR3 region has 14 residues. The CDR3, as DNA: TGTGCCAGCAGCCCCCGGACAGGGGACTATGGCTACACCTTC. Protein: CASSPRTGDYGYTF. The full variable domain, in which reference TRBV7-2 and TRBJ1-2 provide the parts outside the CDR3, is GAGVSQSPSNKVTEKGKDVELRCDPISGHTALYWYRQSLGQGLEFLIYFQGNSAPDKSGLPSDRFSAERTGGSVSTLTIQRTQQEDSAVYLCASSPRTGDYGYTFGSGTRLTVV.

In DNA, the CDR3 is TGTGCCACCAGTGATTCTCTAGCGGGAGGGCCCCAATGGGGTGAGCAGTTCTTC. Amino acid sequence: CATSDSLAGGPQWGEQFF. V and J are TRBV24-1 and TRBJ2-1; the match to TRBD2 covers 12 bases. The CDR3 length is 18 residues. Germline values: CDR1 KGHDR, CDR2 SFDVKD. Losses at the gene ends were 2 bases for V and 9 bases for J; bases not matched to a gene: 13.

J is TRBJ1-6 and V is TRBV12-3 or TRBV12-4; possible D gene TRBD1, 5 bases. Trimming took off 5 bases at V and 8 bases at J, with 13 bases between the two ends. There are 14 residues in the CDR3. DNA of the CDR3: TGTGCCAGCAGTCCTCGGGACGGGGATTCACCCCTCCACTTT. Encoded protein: CASSPRDGDSPLHF.

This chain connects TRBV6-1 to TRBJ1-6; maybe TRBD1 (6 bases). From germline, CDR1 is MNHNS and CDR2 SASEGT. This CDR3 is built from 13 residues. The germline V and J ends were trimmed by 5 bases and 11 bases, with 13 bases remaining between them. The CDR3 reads CASSKIRGPPLHF. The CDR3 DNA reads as TGTGCCAGCAGTAAAATCAGGGGTCCACCCCTCCACTTT.

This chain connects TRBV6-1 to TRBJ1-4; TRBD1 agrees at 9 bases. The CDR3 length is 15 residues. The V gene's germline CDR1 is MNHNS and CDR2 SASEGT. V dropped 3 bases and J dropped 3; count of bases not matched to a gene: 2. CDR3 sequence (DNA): TGTGCCAGCAGTGACCGGGACAGGGCTAATGAAAAACTGTTTTTT. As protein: CASSDRDRANEKLFF.

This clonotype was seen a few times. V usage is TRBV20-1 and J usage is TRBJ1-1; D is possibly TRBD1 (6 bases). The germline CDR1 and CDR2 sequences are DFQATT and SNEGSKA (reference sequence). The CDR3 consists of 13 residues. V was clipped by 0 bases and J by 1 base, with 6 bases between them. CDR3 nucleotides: TGCAGTGCTAGAGAGGACAGGAACACTGAAGCTTTCTTT. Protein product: CSAREDRNTEAFF.

DNA of the CDR3: TGTGCCACCAGTGATTTGCCTACTAGTCCAAGCACAGATACGCAGTATTTT. This codes for CATSDLPTSPSTDTQYF. This chain connects TRBV24-1 to TRBJ2-3, with D maybe TRBD2 (5 bases). From germline, CDR1 is KGHDR and CDR2 SFDVKD. This CDR3 is 17 amino acids long. V dropped 0 bases and J dropped 0 bases, with 12 bases sitting between them.

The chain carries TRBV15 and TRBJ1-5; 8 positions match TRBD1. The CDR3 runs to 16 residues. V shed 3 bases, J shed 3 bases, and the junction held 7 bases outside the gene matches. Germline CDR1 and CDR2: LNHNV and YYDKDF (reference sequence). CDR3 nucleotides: TGTGCCACCAGCAGGGGAGACAGGGGCCCCAATCAGCCCCAGCATTTT. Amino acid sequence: CATSRGDRGPNQPQHF.

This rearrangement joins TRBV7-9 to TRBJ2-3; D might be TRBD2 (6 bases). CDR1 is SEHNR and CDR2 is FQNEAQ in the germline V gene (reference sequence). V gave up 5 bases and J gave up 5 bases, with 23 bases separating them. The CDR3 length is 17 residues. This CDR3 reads CASSPRGGGTGRDTQYF. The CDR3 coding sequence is TGTGCCAGCAGCCCCCGGGGTGGCGGGACGGGCAGAGATACGCAGTATTTT.

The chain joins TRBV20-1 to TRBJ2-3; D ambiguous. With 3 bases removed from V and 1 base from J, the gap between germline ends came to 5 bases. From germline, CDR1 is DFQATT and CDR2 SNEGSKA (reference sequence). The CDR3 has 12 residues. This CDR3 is CSARVGTDTQYF. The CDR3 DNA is TGCAGTGCTAGGGTGGGCACAGATACGCAGTATTTT.

The CDR3 sequence is CASSGVGSPLHF. CDR3 DNA: TGTGCCAGCAGTGGGGTTGGGTCACCCCTCCACTTT. J is TRBJ1-6 and V is TRBV6-1; no firm D call. Germline CDR1 MNHNS, CDR2 SASEGT. V was shortened by 4 bases and J by 10 bases, with 8 bases between the two germline ends. The CDR3 sequence is 12 residues long.